One and the same sample provided the 26 T cell receptor beta chains below, sequenced in a study of a mutant IDH1 vaccine in newly diagnosed glioma. Indicated time point: week 23, last vaccination. What each vaccine dose contained was 300 ug of mutant IDH1 20-mer peptide, accompanied by topical imiquimod. The data were produced by immunoSEQ multiplex PCR, yet TCRdb's version contains in-frame clones alone and is incomplete. The table records roughly 19,000 clones, almost 85% of them present only once. These receptors lack a known antigen. The input for sequencing was PBMCs, taken from a glioma patient whose treatment included an IDH1 peptide vaccine. All receptors derive from a young man with glioma.

The chain links TRBV6-5 to TRBJ1-2; D possibly corresponds to TRBD1 (5 bases). V lost 4 bases and J 1 base, leaving 7 bases between the germline ends. The germline V gene encodes CDR1 MNHEY and CDR2 SVGAGI. The CDR3 has 13 amino acids. The CDR3: CASSSRDNYGYTF. CDR3 in DNA: TGTGCCAGCAGTTCCAGGGATAACTATGGCTACACCTTC.

This clone is a singleton in its sample. The chain has TRBV30 and TRBJ2-7, with TRBD1 matching over 11 bases. The V gene's germline CDR1 is GTSNPN and CDR2 SVGIG (reference sequence). V trimming: 3 bases; J trimming: 4 bases; junction bases outside the gene matches: 8. CDR3 size: 15 residues. CDR3 in amino acids: CAWSAGTGGWYEQYF. DNA for the CDR3: TGTGCCTGGAGCGCCGGGACAGGGGGTTGGTACGAGCAGTACTTC.

This clone showed up just once. The rearrangement links TRBV5-1 to TRBJ1-5, with D possibly being TRBD1 (5 bases). The V gene lost 1 base and the J gene lost 0 bases, with 8 bases spanning the gap. Germline values: CDR1 SGHRS, CDR2 YFSETQ. CDR3 length: 15 amino acids. The CDR3 loop is CASSLTGLSNQPQHF. The CDR3 coding sequence is TGCGCCAGCAGCTTGACAGGCCTTAGCAATCAGCCCCAGCATTTT.

The chain carries TRBV6-1 and TRBJ1-2; 7 bases line up with TRBD1. Per germline, CDR1 MNHNS and CDR2 SASEGT. CDR3 size: 15 residues. V lost 3 bases, J lost 2 bases, and 6 bases stayed unmatched. The CDR3 sequence is CASSDAGQSNYGYTF. The DNA for the CDR3 is TGTGCCAGCAGTGACGCGGGACAGTCAAACTATGGCTACACCTTC.

V is TRBV7-7 and J is TRBJ2-1, with TRBD2 matching over 13 bases. Trimming removed 5 bases from V and 4 bases from J; junction bases left unmatched: 2. The germline V gene encodes CDR1 SSHAT and CDR2 FNYEAQ (reference sequence). This CDR3 is 15 amino acids long. In nucleotides, the CDR3 is TGTGCCAGCAGCCGGACTAGCGGGAGATACAATGAGCAGTTCTTC. Residues: CASSRTSGRYNEQFF.

The chain employs TRBV7-6 and TRBJ2-7, with D perhaps matching TRBD1 (5 bases). Germline loops: CDR1 SGHVS, CDR2 FNYEAQ. The CDR3 is 13 amino acids. V lost 6 bases and J lost 7, with 16 bases in between. CDR3 loop: CASSQGRWGEQYF. In DNA form, the CDR3 reads TGTGCCAGCAGTCAGGGCCGGTGGGGTGAGCAGTACTTC.

The V gene is TRBV5-4, the J gene TRBJ2-5; D is perhaps TRBD2 (6 bases). The CDR3 sequence is 13 residues long. Trimming cost V 1 base and J 3 bases, with 7 bases left between them. Germline CDR1 and CDR2: SGHNT and YYREEE (reference sequence). As DNA, the CDR3 is TGTGCCAGCAGCTTGTGGGAGGAAGAGACCCAGTACTTC. Protein sequence: CASSLWEEETQYF.

The chain couples TRBV19 to TRBJ2-7; 8 bases align to TRBD2. Germline CDR1 is LNHDA and CDR2 is SQIVND (reference sequence). The CDR3 contains 16 residues. The junction had 13 bases not matched to a gene; V was cut back by 1 base and J by 8 bases. As DNA, the CDR3 is TGTGCCAGTAGTATAGGTTTCGGGGGGGAAATCTCGAAGCAGTACTTC. Translated: CASSIGFGGEISKQYF.

The chain recombines TRBV6-6 with TRBJ1-4, with a weak D call TRBD1 (5 bases). Between the trimmed V and J ends, which lost 0 bases and 8 bases, there was a span of 10 bases. Looked up from germline, CDR1 is MNHNY and CDR2 is SVGAGI (reference sequence). The CDR3 has 14 amino acids. The CDR3 DNA reads as TGTGCCAGCAGTTACTCCGCCGGGGACGAAAAACTGTTTTTT. Its translation is CASSYSAGDEKLFF.

V gene TRBV29-1 combines with J gene TRBJ2-5; unclear D gene. Germline assignment: CDR1 SQVTM and CDR2 ANQGSEA. The V end was cut by 6 bases, the J end by 5 bases, with 7 bases between. CDR3 length equals 10 residues. CDR3 residues: CSVEPETQYF. CDR3 sequence (DNA): TGCAGCGTCGAGCCCGAGACCCAGTACTTC.

V gene TRBV6-5 combines with J gene TRBJ2-3, with 9 bases that match TRBD1. Trimming took 6 bases from V and 6 from J; bases not matched to a gene: 7. This CDR3 is built from 14 residues. CDR1 is MNHEY and CDR2 is SVGAGI in the germline V gene. The CDR3 here is CASRRGQGTDTQYF. CDR3 in DNA: TGTGCCAGCAGACGTGGACAGGGGACGGATACGCAGTATTTT.

The chain couples TRBV5-1 to TRBJ2-1; unclear D gene. The CDR3 extends over 13 amino acids. Germline V gives CDR1 SGHRS, CDR2 YFSETQ. V was cut by 3 bases and J by 6 bases, with 10 bases left in between. The CDR3: CASSSAFGNEQFF. CDR3 DNA sequence: TGCGCCAGCAGCTCCGCTTTCGGCAATGAGCAGTTCTTC.

This chain links TRBV30 with TRBJ2-2; no firm D call. Trimming stripped 4 bases from V and 2 bases from J, with 2 bases between. The CDR3 covers 11 residues. Germline-derived CDR1 and CDR2 are GTSNPN and SVGIG (reference sequence). CDR3 sequence: CAWTNTGELFF. The CDR3 coding sequence is TGTGCCTGGACCAACACCGGGGAGCTGTTTTTT.

This CDR3 reads CASSLNGISGTDTQYF. The CDR3 DNA follows: TGTGCCAGCAGCTTGAACGGAATTTCGGGCACAGATACGCAGTATTTT. This chain joins TRBV5-6 and TRBJ2-3; D ambiguous. The germline V and J ends were trimmed by 1 base and 1 base, with 13 bases remaining between them. This CDR3 has 16 residues. The germline gives CDR1 SGHDT, CDR2 YYEEEE.

The chain is built from TRBV7-9 and TRBJ2-3, with 11 nucleotides matching TRBD2. Germline trimming cut 3 bases from V and 5 bases from J; bases unmatched to any gene: 7. Germline V gene lookup returns CDR1 SEHNR and CDR2 FQNEAQ (reference sequence). The CDR3 totals 16 residues. CDR3 region: CASSFNSGRAGDTQYF. For the CDR3, the DNA is TGTGCCAGCAGCTTCAATAGCGGGAGGGCCGGAGATACGCAGTATTTT.

The CDR3 bases are TGCGCCAGCGGTACCGCCAGCACAGATACGCAGTATTTT. Translated, it gives CASGTASTDTQYF. The chain links TRBV5-1 to TRBJ2-3, with unresolved D. Trimming removed 7 bases from V and 0 bases from J, with 9 bases in between. The CDR3 consists of 13 residues. Germline lookup yields CDR1 SGHRS and CDR2 YFSETQ.

The rearrangement joins TRBV7-9 to TRBJ1-2; 8 bases map to TRBD1. J lost 5 bases, V lost 3 bases, and 5 bases had no gene match. The CDR3 extends over 14 amino acids. Germline V lookup: CDR1 SEHNR, CDR2 FQNEAQ (reference sequence). The CDR3 reads CASSLNRGEYGYTF. CDR3 bases: TGTGCCAGCAGCTTGAACAGGGGGGAGTATGGCTACACCTTC.

The rearrangement joins TRBV2 to TRBJ1-2; tentatively, D is TRBD1 (6 bases). From germline, CDR1 is SNHLY and CDR2 FYNNEI. The CDR3 is made up of 13 amino acids. The V end lost 5 bases, the J end lost 6 bases, and 13 bases lay between the germline ends. This chain's CDR3 is CASSMTGVDGYTF. The CDR3 DNA follows: TGTGCCAGCAGTATGACAGGAGTAGATGGCTACACCTTC.

The genes are TRBV20-1 and TRBJ2-7; D gene ambiguous. Germline values: CDR1 DFQATT, CDR2 SNEGSKA (reference sequence). The CDR3 extends over 11 amino acids. V was clipped by 2 bases and J by 5 bases, with 7 bases between them. For the CDR3, the DNA is TGCAGTGCTAGAAAGACCGACGAGCAGTACTTC. It yields the protein CSARKTDEQYF.

The chain couples TRBV6-1 to TRBJ2-7, with D hard to call. Germline CDR1 MNHNS, CDR2 SASEGT. CDR3 length: 13 residues. Trimming cost V 7 bases and J 3 bases, with 13 bases left between them. CDR3 coding DNA: TGTGCCAGCAACCCCGACGGTTTCTACGAGCAGTACTTC. Its protein is CASNPDGFYEQYF.

V is TRBV2 and J is TRBJ2-5, with 10 bases fitting TRBD2. CDR1 is SNHLY, CDR2 FYNNEI, per germline. J gave up 1 base and V 1 base, and 3 bases lay outside the gene matches. This CDR3 has 16 amino acids. This CDR3 reads CASSEVSSGSQETQYF. CDR3 nucleotides: TGTGCCAGCAGTGAAGTCTCTAGCGGGAGCCAAGAGACCCAGTACTTC.

CDR3 loop: CASSESDWNEQFF. The CDR3 nucleotides are TGCGCCAGCAGTGAGTCGGATTGGAATGAGCAGTTCTTC. The chain is built from TRBV10-2 and TRBJ2-1; no clear D. Per the germline V gene, CDR1 is WSHSY and CDR2 is SAAADI. CDR3 length: 13 amino acids. Trimming removed 0 bases at V and 7 bases at J, with 7 bases between.

The V and J genes are TRBV6-1 and TRBJ1-5; 8 positions match TRBD1. With V trimmed by 6 bases and J by 3 bases, 4 bases remained unmatched. CDR1 is MNHNS and CDR2 is SASEGT in the germline V gene. This CDR3 region has 14 residues. CDR3 in amino acids: CASSRTGPNQPQHF. DNA of the CDR3: TGTGCCAGCAGCAGGACAGGGCCCAATCAGCCCCAGCATTTT.

This clone has only a few counts. The CDR3, as DNA: TGTGCCTGGATTGAGCGAGCTTTCTTT. This codes for CAWIERAFF. V gene TRBV30 combines with J gene TRBJ1-1; no definite D call. Looked up from germline, CDR1 is GTSNPN and CDR2 is SVGIG (reference sequence). With 4 bases removed from V and 10 bases from J, the gap between germline ends came to 7 bases. The CDR3 runs 9 residues.

The genes are TRBV5-1 and TRBJ2-5; TRBD2 agrees at 11 bases. The V gene's germline CDR1 is SGHRS and CDR2 YFSETQ. The J segment lost 9 bases and the V segment lost 4 bases, leaving 11 bases of the junction unmatched. The CDR3 length is 15 residues. CDR3 nucleotide sequence: TGCGCCAGCAGCGGGCTAGCGGGAGGCCCGCAGGCCCAGTACTTC. Translating gives CASSGLAGGPQAQYF.

This clone was seen only once. The chain is built from TRBV6-6 and TRBJ2-1, with D possibly matching TRBD1 (6 bases). Per germline, CDR1 MNHNY and CDR2 SVGAGI (reference sequence). The CDR3 extends over 16 amino acids. V was shortened by 2 bases and J by 6 bases, with 17 bases between the two germline ends. CDR3: CASSYPDSAWGNEQFF. The CDR3 bases are TGTGCCAGCAGTTACCCGGACAGTGCCTGGGGCAATGAGCAGTTCTTC.